This T cell receptor beta chain was sequenced for a study of patients and donors after allogeneic stem cell transplantation. TCRdb processed the RT-PCR reads anew with MiXCR; each CDR3 protein has one entry. Of approximately 170,000 distinct CDR3 sequences listed, more than 20% are singletons. This CDR3 has 16 amino acids. V was pared by 4 bases and J by 0 bases, with 10 bases between. Germline V gene sequence: CDR1 LGHDT, CDR2 YNNKEL (reference sequence). V and J are TRBV3-1 and TRBJ2-6; TRBD2 is a possible D gene (6 bases). The receptor was isolated from a human donor who was either an allogeneic HSCT recipient or a stem cell or donor lymphocyte infusion donor (not recorded which). It is not recorded whose cells these are; they may come from a transplant donor. Input material: blood, either unsorted or a sorted T cell fraction (not recorded which). The CDR3 protein is CASSPGLLSGANVLTF. As DNA, the CDR3 is TGTGCCAGCAGCCCGGGACTGCTCTCTGGGGCCAACGTCCTGACTTTC.